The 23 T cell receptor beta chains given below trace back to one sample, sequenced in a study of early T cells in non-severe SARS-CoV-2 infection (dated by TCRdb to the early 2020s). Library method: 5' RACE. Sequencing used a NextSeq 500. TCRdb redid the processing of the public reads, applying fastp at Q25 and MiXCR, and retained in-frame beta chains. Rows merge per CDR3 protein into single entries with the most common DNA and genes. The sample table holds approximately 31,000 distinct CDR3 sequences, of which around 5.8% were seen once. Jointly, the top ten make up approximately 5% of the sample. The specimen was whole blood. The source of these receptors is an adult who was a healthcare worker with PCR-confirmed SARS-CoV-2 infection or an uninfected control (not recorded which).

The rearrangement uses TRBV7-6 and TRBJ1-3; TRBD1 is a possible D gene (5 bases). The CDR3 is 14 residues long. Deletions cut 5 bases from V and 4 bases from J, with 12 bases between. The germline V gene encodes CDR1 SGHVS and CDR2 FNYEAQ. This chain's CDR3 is CASSQGDRGNTIYF. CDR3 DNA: TGTGCCAGCAGCCAAGGAGACAGAGGAAACACCATATATTTT.

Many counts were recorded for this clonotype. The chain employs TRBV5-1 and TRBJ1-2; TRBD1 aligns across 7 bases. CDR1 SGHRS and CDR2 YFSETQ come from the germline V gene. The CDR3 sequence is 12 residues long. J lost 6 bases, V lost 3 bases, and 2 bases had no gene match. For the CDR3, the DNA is TGCGCCAGCAGCTCACAGGGGAATGGCTACACCTTC. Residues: CASSSQGNGYTF.

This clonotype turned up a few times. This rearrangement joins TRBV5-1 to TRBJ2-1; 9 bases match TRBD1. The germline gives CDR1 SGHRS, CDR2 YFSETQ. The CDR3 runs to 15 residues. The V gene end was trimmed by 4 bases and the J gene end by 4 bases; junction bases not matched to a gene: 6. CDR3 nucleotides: TGCGCCAGCAGCCCCGGACAGGGGTTGTACAATGAGCAGTTCTTC. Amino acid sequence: CASSPGQGLYNEQFF.

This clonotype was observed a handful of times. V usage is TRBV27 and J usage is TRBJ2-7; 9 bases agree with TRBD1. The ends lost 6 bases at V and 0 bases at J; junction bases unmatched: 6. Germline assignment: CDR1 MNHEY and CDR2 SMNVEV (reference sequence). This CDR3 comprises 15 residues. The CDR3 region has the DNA TGTGCCAGCAGCCTGGGACAGGGCCTCTCCTACGAGCAGTACTTC. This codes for CASSLGQGLSYEQYF.

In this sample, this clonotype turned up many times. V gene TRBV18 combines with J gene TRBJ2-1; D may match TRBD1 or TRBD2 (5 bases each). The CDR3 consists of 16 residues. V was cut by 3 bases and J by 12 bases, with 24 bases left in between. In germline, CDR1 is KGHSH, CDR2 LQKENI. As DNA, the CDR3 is TGTGCCAGCTCACCCCCCGGGGCGGAGCCACTGAAAAGGCAGTTCTTC. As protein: CASSPPGAEPLKRQFF.

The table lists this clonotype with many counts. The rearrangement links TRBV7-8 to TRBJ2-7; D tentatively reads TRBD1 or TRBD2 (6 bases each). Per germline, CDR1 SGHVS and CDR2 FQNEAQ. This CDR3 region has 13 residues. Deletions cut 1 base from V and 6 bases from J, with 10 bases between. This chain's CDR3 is CASSLVGGLEQYF. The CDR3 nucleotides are TGTGCCAGCAGCTTAGTAGGGGGGCTCGAGCAGTACTTC.

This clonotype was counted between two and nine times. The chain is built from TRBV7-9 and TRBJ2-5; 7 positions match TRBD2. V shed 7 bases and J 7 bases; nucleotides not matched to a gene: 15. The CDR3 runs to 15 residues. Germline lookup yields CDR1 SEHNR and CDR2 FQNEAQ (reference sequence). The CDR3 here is CASTGPGSREGTQYF. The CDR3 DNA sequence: TGTGCCAGCACCGGGCCCGGTTCAAGGGAGGGGACCCAGTACTTC.

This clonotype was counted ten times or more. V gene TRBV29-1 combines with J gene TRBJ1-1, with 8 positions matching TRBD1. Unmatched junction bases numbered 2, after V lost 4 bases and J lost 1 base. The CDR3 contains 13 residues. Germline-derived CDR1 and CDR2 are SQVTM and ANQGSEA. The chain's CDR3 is CSVGDRTNTEAFF. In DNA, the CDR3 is TGCAGCGTTGGGGACAGGACGAACACTGAAGCTTTCTTT.

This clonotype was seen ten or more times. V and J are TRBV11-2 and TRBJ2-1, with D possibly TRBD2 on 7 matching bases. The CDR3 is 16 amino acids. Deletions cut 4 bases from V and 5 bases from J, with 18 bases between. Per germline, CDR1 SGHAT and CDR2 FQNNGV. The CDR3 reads CASSSKGGRANNEQFF. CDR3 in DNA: TGTGCCAGCAGCTCTAAAGGGGGGAGGGCCAACAATGAGCAGTTCTTC.

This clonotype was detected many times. DNA of the CDR3: TGTGCCAGCAGTCCGCCTGGGCTAATGAACACTGAAGCTTTCTTT. Translating gives CASSPPGLMNTEAFF. The chain carries TRBV2 and TRBJ1-1; no clear D gene. Germline CDR1 and CDR2: SNHLY and FYNNEI. CDR3 length: 15 residues. Trimming stripped 5 bases from V and 0 bases from J, with 13 bases between.

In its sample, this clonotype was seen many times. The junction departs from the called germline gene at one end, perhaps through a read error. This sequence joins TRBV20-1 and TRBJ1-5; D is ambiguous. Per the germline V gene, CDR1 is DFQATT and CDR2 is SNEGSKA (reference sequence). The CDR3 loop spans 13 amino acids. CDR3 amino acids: CSASRASIQPQHF. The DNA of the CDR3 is TGCAGTGCTAGTAGAGCGAGCATTCAGCCCCAGCATTTT.

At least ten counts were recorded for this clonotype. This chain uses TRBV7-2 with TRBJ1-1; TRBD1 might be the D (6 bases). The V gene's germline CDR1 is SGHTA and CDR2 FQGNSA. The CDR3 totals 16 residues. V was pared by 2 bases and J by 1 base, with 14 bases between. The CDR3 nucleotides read TGTGCCAGCAGCTTAACGCCACAGGGCCCGAACACTGAAGCTTTCTTT. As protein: CASSLTPQGPNTEAFF. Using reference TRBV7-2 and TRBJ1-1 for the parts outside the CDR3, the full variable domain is GAGVSQSPSNKVTEKGKDVELRCDPISGHTALYWYRQSLGQGLEFLIYFQGNSAPDKSGLPSDRFSAERTGGSVSTLTIQRTQQEDSAVYLCASSLTPQGPNTEAFFGQGTRLTVV.

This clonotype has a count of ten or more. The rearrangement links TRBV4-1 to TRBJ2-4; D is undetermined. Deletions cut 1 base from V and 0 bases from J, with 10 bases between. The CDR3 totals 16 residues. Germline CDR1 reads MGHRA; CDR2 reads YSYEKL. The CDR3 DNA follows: TGCGCCAGCAGCCAAGTTTTGGGCTTAGCCAAAAACATTCAGTACTTC. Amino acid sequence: CASSQVLGLAKNIQYF.

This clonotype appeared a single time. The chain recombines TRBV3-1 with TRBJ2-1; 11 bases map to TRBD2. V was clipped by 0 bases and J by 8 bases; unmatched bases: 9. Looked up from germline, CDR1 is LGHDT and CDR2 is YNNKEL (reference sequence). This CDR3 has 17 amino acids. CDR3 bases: TGTGCCAGCAGCCAAGATACTAGCGGGAGAAGTTTCTATGAGCAGTTCTTC. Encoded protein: CASSQDTSGRSFYEQFF.

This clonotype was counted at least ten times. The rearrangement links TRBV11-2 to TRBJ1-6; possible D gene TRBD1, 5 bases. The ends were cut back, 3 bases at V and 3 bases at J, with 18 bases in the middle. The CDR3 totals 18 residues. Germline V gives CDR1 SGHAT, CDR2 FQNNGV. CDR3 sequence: CASSFWRTGTDYNSPLHF. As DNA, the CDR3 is TGTGCCAGCAGCTTTTGGAGGACCGGGACGGACTATAATTCACCCCTCCACTTT.

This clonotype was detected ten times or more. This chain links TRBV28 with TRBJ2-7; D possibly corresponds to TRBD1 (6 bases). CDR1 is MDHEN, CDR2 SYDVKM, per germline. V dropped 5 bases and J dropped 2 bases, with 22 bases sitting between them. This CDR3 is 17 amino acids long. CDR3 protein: CASSLLHRARTAYEQYF. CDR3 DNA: TGTGCCAGCAGTCTCCTCCACAGGGCCCGGACGGCCTACGAGCAGTACTTC.

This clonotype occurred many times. The CDR3 loop reads CASSSDLHEQYF. Here the CDR3 DNA reads TGTGCCAGCAGCTCGGACTTACACGAGCAGTACTTC. This chain connects TRBV7-9 to TRBJ2-7; a possible D gene is TRBD2 (5 bases). CDR3 size: 12 residues. V lost 4 bases, J lost 5 bases, and 9 bases lay in between. In germline, CDR1 is SEHNR, CDR2 FQNEAQ (reference sequence).

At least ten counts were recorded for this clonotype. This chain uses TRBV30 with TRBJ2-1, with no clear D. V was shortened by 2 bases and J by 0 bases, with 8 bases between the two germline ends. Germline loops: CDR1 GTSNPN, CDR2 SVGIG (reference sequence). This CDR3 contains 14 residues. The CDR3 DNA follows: TGTGCCTGGAGTCGGACGGACTCCTACAATGAGCAGTTCTTC. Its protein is CAWSRTDSYNEQFF.

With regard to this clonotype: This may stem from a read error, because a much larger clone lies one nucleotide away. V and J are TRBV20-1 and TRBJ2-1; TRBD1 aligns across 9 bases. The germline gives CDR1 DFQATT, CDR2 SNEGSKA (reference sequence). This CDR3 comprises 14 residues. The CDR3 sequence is CNATGQGLYNEQFF. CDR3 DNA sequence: TGCAATGCCACCGGACAGGGGCTGTACAATGAGCAGTTCTTC.

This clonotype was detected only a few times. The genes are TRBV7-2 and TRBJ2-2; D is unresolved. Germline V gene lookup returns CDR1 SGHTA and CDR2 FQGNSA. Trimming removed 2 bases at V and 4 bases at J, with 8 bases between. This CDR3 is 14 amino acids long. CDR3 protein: CASSLWVSTGELFF. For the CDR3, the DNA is TGTGCCAGCAGCTTATGGGTTTCCACCGGGGAGCTGTTTTTT.

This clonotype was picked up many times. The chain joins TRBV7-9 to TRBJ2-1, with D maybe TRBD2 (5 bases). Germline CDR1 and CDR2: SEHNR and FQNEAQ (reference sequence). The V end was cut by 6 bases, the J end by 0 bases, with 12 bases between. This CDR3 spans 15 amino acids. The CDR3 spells CASRDTRSSYNEQFF. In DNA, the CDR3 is TGTGCCAGCAGGGATACTAGGAGCTCCTACAATGAGCAGTTCTTC.

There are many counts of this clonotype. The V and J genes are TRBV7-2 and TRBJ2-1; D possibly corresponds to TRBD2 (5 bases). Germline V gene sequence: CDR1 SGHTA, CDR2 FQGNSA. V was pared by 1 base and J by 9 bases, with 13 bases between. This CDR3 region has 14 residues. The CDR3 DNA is TGTGCCAGCAGCTTAGGGGGAGTTGCTTCTGAGCAGTTCTTC. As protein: CASSLGGVASEQFF. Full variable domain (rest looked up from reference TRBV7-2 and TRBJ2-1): GAGVSQSPSNKVTEKGKDVELRCDPISGHTALYWYRQSLGQGLEFLIYFQGNSAPDKSGLPSDRFSAERTGGSVSTLTIQRTQQEDSAVYLCASSLGGVASEQFFGPGTRLTVL.

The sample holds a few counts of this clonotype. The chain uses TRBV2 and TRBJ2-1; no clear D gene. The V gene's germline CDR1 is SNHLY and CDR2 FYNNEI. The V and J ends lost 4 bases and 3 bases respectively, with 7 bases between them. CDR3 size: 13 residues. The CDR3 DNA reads TGTGCCAGCAGTGCCCTCCTCTACAATGAGCAGTTCTTC. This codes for CASSALLYNEQFF.